The present entry profiles one T cell receptor (beta chain) with its context. Its antigen is currently not known. Per-base qualities were not stored, and no clone one base away is much larger. The sample is drawn from a study of blood T cell repertoires in COVID-19 (dated by TCRdb to the early 2020s). In the study overall: Samples covering the acute and convalescent phases of COVID-19 were provided by collaborators in the United States, Italy and Spain. The material from the prospective study consisted of cDNA or gDNA derived from T cells, B-cell-depleted T cells, or PBMCs. Deeply sampled blood TCRbeta repertoires from subjects exposed to, actively infected with, or recovered from COVID-19 were included in the dataset. The repertoires were made available in a free public database intended to serve as a resource for research on the immune response to SARS-CoV-2. Samples were obtained from the ongoing ImmuneRACE study (first 160 participants) and from over 1,000 subjects provided by 6 global collaborators. Nearly every sample came with metadata listing a de-identified subject ID, COVID-19 status, age in years and sex. HLA class I and class II types, where available, came from metadata supplied by the sample provider rather than from assay-based typing. General findings and caveats noted by the study authors: The amount of clinical and demographic metadata varied by source and participant and was provided uncurated.

TCRbeta CDR3 regions were amplified from genomic DNA using the immunoSEQ Assay, a bias-controlled multiplex PCR. The study's own analysis went as follows. Within the assay, amplification of reference gene primers was used to estimate how many nucleated cells each sample contained. Sequence reads were collapsed and filtered to measure the absolute abundance of every unique TCRbeta CDR3 rearrangement. For each sample, productive Simpson clonality was calculated by taking the square root of Simpson's diversity index across productive rearrangements. TCRdb limited this immuneACCESS table to in-frame rearrangements with V and J called. A share of clones is missing; checked studies link under half to unresolved V genes, and the rest is unexplained. V, J and clone size reflect that table, while D and trimming were determined from the DNA. The sample has 150,000 to 200,000 clones on record, around nine tenths of them singletons. The ten largest account for 0.88% of the sample.

Samples from volunteer blood donors who had recovered from COVID-19 were contributed by a second Seattle source. The collaborating institutions used their own protocols to collect whole blood in K2EDTA tubes. For TCRbeta analysis, collaborator samples were shipped as frozen whole blood, as isolated PBMCs, or as DNA extracted from either sample type. Looking up the germline V gene (reference sequence) yields CDR1 MNHEY and CDR2 SMNVEV. The junction carries 7 bases between V and J, which are trimmed by 2 bases and 8 bases respectively. Inclusive of the bounding cysteine and phenylalanine, the CDR3 is 12 residues long. Of the read, only the CDR3 DNA is kept; its 36 bases are in frame from base 1.

The sequence was collected from a woman aged 18-30 years who had recovered from COVID-19. The sequenced sample was peripheral blood. The sequence is built from TRBV27 and TRBJ2-1; TRBD2 might be the D gene, on 5 matching bases. The base sequence is TGTGCCAGCAGTTTAGAGGGCGATGAGCAGTTCTTC. This gives the protein CASSLEGDEQFF.